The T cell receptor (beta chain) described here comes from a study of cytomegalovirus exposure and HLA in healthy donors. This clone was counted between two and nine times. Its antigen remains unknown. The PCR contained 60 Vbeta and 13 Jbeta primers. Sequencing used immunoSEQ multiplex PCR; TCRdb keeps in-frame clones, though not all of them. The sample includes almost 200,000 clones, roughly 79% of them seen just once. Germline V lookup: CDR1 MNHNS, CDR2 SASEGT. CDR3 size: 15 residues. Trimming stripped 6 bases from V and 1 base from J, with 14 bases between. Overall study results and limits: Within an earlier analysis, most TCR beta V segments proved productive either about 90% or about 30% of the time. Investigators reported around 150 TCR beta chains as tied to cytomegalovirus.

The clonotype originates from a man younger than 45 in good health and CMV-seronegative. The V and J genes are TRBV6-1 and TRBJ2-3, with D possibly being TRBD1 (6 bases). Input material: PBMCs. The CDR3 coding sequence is TGTGCCAGCAGGGACAGTTATAGCGGCACAGATACGCAGTATTTT. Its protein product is CASRDSYSGTDTQYF.